The present T cell receptor beta chain was sequenced within a study of cytomegalovirus exposure and HLA in healthy donors. This clone has more than one count but fewer than ten. V gave up 2 bases and J gave up 1 base, with 13 bases separating them. This CDR3 comprises 16 residues. Germline V CDR1 and CDR2: MRHNA, SNTAGT. The PCR contained 60 Vbeta and 13 Jbeta primers. TCRdb's table, derived via immunoSEQ multiplex PCR, lists solely in-frame clones and lacks some. The repertoire holds about 110,000 clones, with about 76% as singletons. As for the donors, each was a healthy bone marrow donor. The chain combines TRBV6-4 with TRBJ2-3; D perhaps matches TRBD2 (5 bases). The sequence derives from a man aged 35 to 55 in good health and CMV-seronegative. The sequenced sample was PBMCs. CDR3 coding DNA: TGTGCCAGCAGTGACCCAGTCCGGGGAGGCACAGATACGCAGTATTTT. Translated, it gives CASSDPVRGGTDTQYF.